The 10 T cell receptor beta chains below come from one sample, sequenced in a study of cytomegalovirus exposure and HLA in healthy donors. The study ran its PCR with 60 Vbeta and 13 Jbeta primers. Measured with immunoSEQ multiplex PCR; TCRdb has only the in-frame clones, and not every one. The table has roughly 180,000 clones, roughly 80% seen once. Specimen: PBMCs. These receptors were collected from a woman in her thirties in good health and CMV-seropositive.

The chain has TRBV11-2 and TRBJ2-1; D call uncertain. This CDR3 spans 12 amino acids. Germline V gene data show CDR1 as SGHAT and CDR2 as FQNNGV. V lost 5 bases, J lost 4 bases, and 6 bases lay in between. The CDR3 coding sequence is TGTGCCAGCAGCCCAAATTACAATGAGCAGTTCTTC. As protein: CASSPNYNEQFF.

This chain joins TRBV5-1 and TRBJ2-7, with 7 bases matching TRBD2. The V segment lost 4 bases and the J segment 4 bases; nucleotides outside the gene matches: 17. This CDR3 is 17 amino acids long. Germline V lookup: CDR1 SGHRS, CDR2 YFSETQ. In DNA, the CDR3 is TGCGCCAGCAGCCCCAGCCAGGCGGGAGTATTGACGTACGAGCAGTACTTC. This codes for CASSPSQAGVLTYEQYF. Looking up the rest from reference TRBV5-1 and TRBJ2-7 gives the full variable domain: KAGVTQTPRYLIKTRGQQVTLSCSPISGHRSVSWYQQTPGQGLQFLFEYFSETQRNKGNFPGRFSGRQFSNSRSEMNVSTLELGDSALYLCASSPSQAGVLTYEQYFGPGTRLTVT.

V gene TRBV15 combines with J gene TRBJ2-5; 8 nucleotides line up with TRBD1. J lost 5 bases, V lost 0 bases, and 5 bases had no gene match. From germline, CDR1 is LNHNV and CDR2 YYDKDF (reference sequence). The CDR3 is made up of 15 amino acids. The DNA of the CDR3 is TGTGCCACCAGCAGAGACGACAGGGGTCGGGAGACCCAGTACTTC. This codes for CATSRDDRGRETQYF.

This clone has only a few counts. The chain is built from TRBV28 and TRBJ2-3; D call uncertain. The CDR3 covers 12 residues. V was clipped by 6 bases and J by 1 base, with 5 bases between them. From germline, CDR1 is MDHEN and CDR2 SYDVKM. CDR3 loop: CASRSGTDTQYF. The CDR3 region has the DNA TGTGCCAGCAGAAGCGGCACAGATACGCAGTATTTT. Full variable domain (outside the CDR3, taken from reference TRBV28 and TRBJ2-3): DVKVTQSSRYLVKRTGEKVFLECVQDMDHENMFWYRQDPGLGLRLIYFSYDVKMKEKGDIPEGYSVSREKKERFSLILESASTNQTSMYLCASRSGTDTQYFGPGTRLTVL.

The V call is TRBV2, the J call TRBJ2-1; unclear D gene. The CDR3 loop spans 16 amino acids. Germline CDR1 is SNHLY and CDR2 is FYNNEI. The V gene lost 5 bases and the J gene lost 0 bases, with 14 bases spanning the gap. Written as DNA, the CDR3 is TGTGCCAGCAGTTACTCTGCGGAGATCTCCTACAATGAGCAGTTCTTC. This gives the protein CASSYSAEISYNEQFF.

This rearrangement joins TRBV5-6 to TRBJ1-2; 10 bases agree with TRBD1. The V gene's germline CDR1 is SGHDT and CDR2 YYEEEE. The V and J ends lost 4 bases and 4 bases, in that order; junction bases with no gene match: 7. The length of the CDR3 is 15 residues. The CDR3 here is CASSPDRGRVYGYTF. The DNA of the CDR3 is TGTGCCAGCAGCCCAGACAGGGGGCGCGTCTATGGCTACACCTTC.

The chain employs TRBV4-2 and TRBJ2-5, with 8 bases aligning to TRBD2. The length of the CDR3 is 16 residues. Germline CDR1 reads LGHNA; CDR2 reads YNFKEQ. V lost 0 bases, J lost 5 bases, and 8 bases stayed unmatched. For the CDR3, the DNA is TGTGCCAGCAGCCAAGAGTTTAGCGGGGACGGGGAGACCCAGTACTTC. This gives the protein CASSQEFSGDGETQYF.

The chain has TRBV6-5 and TRBJ1-1; D ambiguous. V was shortened by 5 bases and J by 11 bases, with 18 bases between the two germline ends. The CDR3 is 13 amino acids. Germline CDR1 and CDR2: MNHEY and SVGAGI. CDR3 sequence reads: CASSRGSSSGAFF. The CDR3 DNA reads as TGTGCCAGCAGTAGAGGGAGTTCAAGCGGGGCTTTCTTT.

The gene calls are TRBV4-3 and TRBJ1-5; D perhaps matches TRBD1 (5 bases). V dropped 0 bases and J dropped 7 bases, with 16 bases sitting between them. Germline V gene data show CDR1 as LGHNA and CDR2 as YSLEER. The CDR3 runs 16 residues. The CDR3 DNA sequence: TGCGCCAGCAGCCAAGATCTCGGGGGATCCCTACAGCCCCAGCATTTT. It encodes CASSQDLGGSLQPQHF.

This clone showed up just once. The V gene is TRBV27, the J gene TRBJ1-5, with D possibly being TRBD1 (6 bases). Trimming took 5 bases from V and 3 from J, leaving 14 bases between them. The CDR3 runs to 15 residues. Germline values: CDR1 MNHEY, CDR2 SMNVEV (reference sequence). As DNA, the CDR3 is TGTGCCAGCAGTACCTACAGGGAAATCAATCAGCCCCAGCATTTT. Its protein product is CASSTYREINQPQHF.